These 10 T cell receptor beta chains originate from one sample sequenced in a study of T cell repertoires in cytomegalovirus infection. TCRdb re-called the reads through MiXCR, storing one row per CDR3 protein. The sample has under 800,000 distinct CDR3 sequences; roughly 26% are singletons. The sample was CD8+ T cells from PBMCs. These receptors all come from a human donor in good health (CMV status not recorded). Some clones in this sample may be carry-over from other donors' samples.

Only one count was recorded for this clonotype. V is TRBV27 and J is TRBJ2-1; D tentatively fits TRBD1 or TRBD2 (5 bases each). The CDR3 sequence is 16 residues long. Trimming shortened V by 0 bases and J by 8 bases, and 17 bases separated the two germline ends. CDR1 and CDR2 (germline): MNHEY, SMNVEV (reference sequence). The CDR3: CASSLSGVGPRHEQFF. The CDR3 DNA reads TGTGCCAGCAGTTTATCGGGGGTAGGCCCCAGGCATGAGCAGTTCTTC.

The V and J genes are TRBV6-2 or TRBV6-3 and TRBJ2-7, with D maybe TRBD1 (6 bases). The CDR3 loop spans 12 amino acids. CDR1 MNHEY and CDR2 SVGEGT come from the germline V gene. The ends were cut back, 2 bases at V and 6 bases at J, with 8 bases in the middle. CDR3 loop: CASSYGQTEQYV. CDR3 bases: TGTGCCAGCAGTTACGGACAGACCGAGCAGTACGTC.

This chain joins TRBV20-1 and TRBJ1-1, with a weak D call TRBD1 (5 bases). CDR1 is DFQATT, CDR2 SNEGSKA, per germline (reference sequence). The CDR3 contains 15 residues. Trimming took off 2 bases at V and 1 base at J, with 14 bases between the two ends. The CDR3 reads CSARPTRVENTEAFF. The CDR3 coding sequence is TGCAGTGCTAGACCGACCAGGGTGGAGAACACTGAAGCTTTCTTT.

This clonotype has a handful of counts. The rearrangement uses TRBV28 and TRBJ1-6; D ambiguous. CDR1 is MDHEN, CDR2 SYDVKM, per germline. There are 12 residues in the CDR3. The germline V and J ends were trimmed by 2 bases and 10 bases, with 6 bases remaining between them. The CDR3 DNA sequence: TGTGCCAGCAGTTTAGTTCTATCACCCCTCCACTTT. This encodes CASSLVLSPLHF.

On this clonotype itself: A much larger clone is a single base away; this may be a read error. The rearrangement uses TRBV28 and TRBJ2-4; D call uncertain. This CDR3 spans 18 amino acids. Trimming left V 6 bases short and J 3 bases short, with 24 bases between. The germline V gene has CDR1 MDHEN and CDR2 SYDVKM. The CDR3: CASRSPVGSSKGKNIQYF. Written as DNA, the CDR3 is TGTGCCAGCAGATCCCCGGTGGGGTCCTCTAAGGGCAAAAACATTCAGTACTTC.

This clonotype was found a few times. J is TRBJ2-1 and V is TRBV29-1; possible D gene TRBD1, 6 bases. The CDR3 covers 12 residues. The V gene lost 8 bases and the J gene lost 6 bases, with 14 bases spanning the gap. Germline V CDR1 and CDR2: SQVTM, ANQGSEA. The CDR3 loop reads CSSSWGLNEQFF. The CDR3 nucleotides read TGCAGCTCAAGCTGGGGGCTCAATGAGCAGTTCTTC.

The genes are TRBV20-1 and TRBJ2-1, with 11 bases aligning to TRBD2. CDR3 length: 14 amino acids. V was clipped by 4 bases and J by 2 bases; unmatched bases: 1. CDR1 and CDR2 from the germline V gene are DFQATT and SNEGSKA (reference sequence). CDR3 protein: CSATSGGTYNEQFF. CDR3 DNA sequence: TGCAGTGCTACTAGCGGGGGGACCTACAATGAGCAGTTCTTC.

This clonotype occurred a few times. V usage is TRBV7-2 and J usage is TRBJ1-1, with D hard to call. V shed 8 bases and J shed 6 bases, with 13 bases lying between them. The CDR3 has 12 residues. Germline V lookup: CDR1 SGHTA, CDR2 FQGNSA. Written as DNA, the CDR3 is TGTGCCAGCTTTAGAGGCTTGGCTGAAGCTTTCTTT. Translation: CASFRGLAEAFF.

This clonotype was observed a handful of times. This chain links TRBV20-1 with TRBJ1-1; D gene ambiguous. The length of the CDR3 is 13 residues. Germline V gives CDR1 DFQATT, CDR2 SNEGSKA (reference sequence). Trimming cost V 5 bases and J 5 bases, with 15 bases left between them. This CDR3 is CSALQRGWTEAFF. Here the CDR3 DNA reads TGCAGTGCTCTGCAGCGAGGGTGGACTGAAGCTTTCTTT.

V and J are TRBV20-1 and TRBJ2-1; a weak D match, TRBD1 (5 bases). Between the trimmed V and J ends, which lost 6 bases and 7 bases, there was a span of 25 bases. Germline lookup yields CDR1 DFQATT and CDR2 SNEGSKA (reference sequence). This CDR3 spans 16 amino acids. The CDR3 nucleotides are TGCAGTGCCTCCTCTTTAGGGGAATTAAAGCTGAATGAGCAGTTCTTC. It is translated as CSASSLGELKLNEQFF.